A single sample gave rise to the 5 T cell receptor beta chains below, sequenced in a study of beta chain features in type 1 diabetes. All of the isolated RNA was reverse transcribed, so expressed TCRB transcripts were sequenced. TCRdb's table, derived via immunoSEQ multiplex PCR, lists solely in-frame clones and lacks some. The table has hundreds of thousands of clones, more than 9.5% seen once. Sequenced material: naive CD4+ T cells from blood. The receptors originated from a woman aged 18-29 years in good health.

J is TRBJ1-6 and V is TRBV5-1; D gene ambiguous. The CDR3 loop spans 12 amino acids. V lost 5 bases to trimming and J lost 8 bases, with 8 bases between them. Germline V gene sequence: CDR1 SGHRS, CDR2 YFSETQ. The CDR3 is CASREPDSPLHF. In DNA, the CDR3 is TGCGCCAGCAGAGAGCCGGATTCACCCCTCCACTTT.

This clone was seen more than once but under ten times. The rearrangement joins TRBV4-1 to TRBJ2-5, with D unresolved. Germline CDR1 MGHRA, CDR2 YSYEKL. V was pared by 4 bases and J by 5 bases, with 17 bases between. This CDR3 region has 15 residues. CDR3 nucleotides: TGCGCCAGCAGCCCCTTGACGGCAGTTCGGGAGACCCAGTACTTC. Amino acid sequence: CASSPLTAVRETQYF.

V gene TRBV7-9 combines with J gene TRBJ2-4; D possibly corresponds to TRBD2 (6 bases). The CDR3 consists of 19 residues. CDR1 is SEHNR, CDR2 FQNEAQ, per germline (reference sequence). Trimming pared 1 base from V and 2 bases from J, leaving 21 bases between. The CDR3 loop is CASSLVGGNGLRTKNIQYF. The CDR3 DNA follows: TGTGCCAGCAGCTTAGTTGGAGGGAACGGGTTAAGGACCAAAAACATTCAGTACTTC.

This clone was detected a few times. The CDR3 coding sequence is TGTGCCAGCAGCGTAGGGCGCACGCCTGGCGAGACCCAGTACTTC. Amino acids: CASSVGRTPGETQYF. The chain carries TRBV9 and TRBJ2-5; no reliable D call. Germline V lookup: CDR1 SGDLS, CDR2 YYNGEE. V gave up 0 bases and J gave up 5 bases, with 14 bases separating them. The CDR3 has 15 residues.

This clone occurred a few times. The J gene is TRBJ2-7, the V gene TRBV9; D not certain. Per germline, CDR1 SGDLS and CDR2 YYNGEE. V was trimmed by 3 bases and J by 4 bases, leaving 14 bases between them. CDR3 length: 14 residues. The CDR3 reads CASSGAVSPYEQYF. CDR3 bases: TGTGCCAGCAGCGGTGCAGTTTCCCCTTACGAGCAGTACTTC. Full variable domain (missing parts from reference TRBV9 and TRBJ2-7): DSGVTQTPKHLITATGQRVTLRCSPRSGDLSVYWYQQSLDQGLQFLIQYYNGEERAKGNILERFSAQQFPDLHSELNLSSLELGDSALYFCASSGAVSPYEQYFGPGTRLTVT.